These 21 T cell receptor beta chains were all obtained from the same sample, sequenced in a study of cytomegalovirus exposure and HLA in healthy donors. The study ran its PCR with 60 Vbeta and 13 Jbeta primers. Here immunoSEQ multiplex PCR was the method, and the copy in TCRdb shows in-frame clones only, minus some. The sample has tens of thousands of clones, 70% to 90% seen once; the top ten hold around 3.2%. The specimen sequenced was PBMCs. The receptor set was obtained from a woman in her twenties or thirties in good health and CMV-seronegative.

This chain joins TRBV5-4 and TRBJ2-1; no clear D. From germline, CDR1 is SGHNT and CDR2 YYREEE (reference sequence). The ends were cut back, 2 bases at V and 6 bases at J, with 15 bases in the middle. This CDR3 has 15 residues. The CDR3 coding sequence is TGTGCCAGCAGCTTCGACGGTATAGGCGGCAATGAGCAGTTCTTC. It encodes CASSFDGIGGNEQFF.

The chain carries TRBV28 and TRBJ1-3, with D maybe TRBD1 (5 bases). Germline V gene lookup returns CDR1 MDHEN and CDR2 SYDVKM. The CDR3 is made up of 16 amino acids. Trimming shortened V by 3 bases and J by 4 bases, and 16 bases separated the two germline ends. The CDR3 loop is CASSFWGVSQGNTIYF. As DNA, the CDR3 is TGTGCCAGCAGTTTTTGGGGGGTATCACAGGGAAACACCATATATTTT.

This rearrangement joins TRBV6-6 to TRBJ2-7; 9 bases match TRBD1. Germline lookup yields CDR1 MNHNY and CDR2 SVGAGI (reference sequence). Losses at the gene ends were 5 bases for V and 5 bases for J; bases not matched to a gene: 10. This CDR3 contains 15 residues. This CDR3 is CASSGLGQGKDEQYF. In DNA form, the CDR3 reads TGTGCCAGCAGTGGCCTCGGACAGGGGAAGGACGAGCAGTACTTC.

The CDR3 region has the DNA TGTGCCAGCAGCCACGGTCCCGAGCAGTACTTC. This encodes CASSHGPEQYF. The rearrangement links TRBV5-4 to TRBJ2-7; D ambiguous. CDR3 length: 11 amino acids. Looked up from germline, CDR1 is SGHNT and CDR2 is YYREEE (reference sequence). V was pared by 4 bases and J by 6 bases, with 8 bases between.

This chain joins TRBV6-1 and TRBJ1-5, with D possibly being TRBD1 (5 bases). The CDR3 loop spans 13 amino acids. V was trimmed by 3 bases and J by 7 bases, leaving 10 bases between them. Germline V lookup: CDR1 MNHNS, CDR2 SASEGT. CDR3 loop: CASSDRDHQPQHF. CDR3 bases: TGTGCCAGCAGTGACAGGGATCACCAGCCCCAGCATTTT.

This clone was observed a handful of times. The V call is TRBV27, the J call TRBJ1-1; tentative D call: TRBD1 (6 bases). Trimming removed 6 bases at V and 0 bases at J, with 11 bases between. The CDR3 spans 14 residues. The germline CDR1 and CDR2 sequences are MNHEY and SMNVEV (reference sequence). The CDR3 spells CASRDRGMNTEAFF. The CDR3 DNA reads as TGTGCCAGCAGGGACAGAGGGATGAACACTGAAGCTTTCTTT.

This clone came up a few times. The CDR3 coding sequence is TGTGCCAGCAGTGACATAGGAGTTGGAACGCAGTATTTT. Amino acids: CASSDIGVGTQYF. The rearrangement links TRBV6-4 to TRBJ2-3, with D uncertain. This CDR3 is 13 amino acids long. Germline CDR1 reads MRHNA; CDR2 reads SNTAGT. V lost 2 bases and J 9 bases, leaving 12 bases between the germline ends.

This clone was counted only a few times. The V call is TRBV2, the J call TRBJ1-2; the D is unclear. The CDR3 spans 13 residues. V lost 5 bases and J 4 bases, leaving 11 bases between the germline ends. Germline CDR1 and CDR2: SNHLY and FYNNEI. CDR3 DNA: TGTGCCAGCAGTTGGAGGTCCGCCTATGGCTACACCTTC. Encoded protein: CASSWRSAYGYTF.

This rearrangement joins TRBV9 to TRBJ1-2, with D uncertain. V gave up 0 bases and J gave up 0 bases, with 9 bases separating them. Germline CDR1 and CDR2: SGDLS and YYNGEE. This CDR3 has 15 amino acids. CDR3 sequence: CASSVGPLANYGYTF. Here the CDR3 DNA reads TGTGCCAGCAGCGTAGGTCCGTTAGCTAACTATGGCTACACCTTC.

This chain connects TRBV7-2 to TRBJ2-4; weak D call: TRBD1 (6 bases). V was trimmed by 2 bases and J by 0 bases, leaving 8 bases between them. The CDR3 length is 15 residues. Germline CDR1 is SGHTA and CDR2 is FQGNSA. CDR3 sequence reads: CASSLNRVAKNIQYF. In DNA form, the CDR3 reads TGTGCCAGCAGCTTAAACAGGGTAGCCAAAAACATTCAGTACTTC.

This chain joins TRBV28 and TRBJ1-5; 8 bases map to TRBD1. Trimming removed 8 bases from V and 2 bases from J; junction bases left unmatched: 2. CDR3 length: 13 amino acids. Looked up from germline, CDR1 is MDHEN and CDR2 is SYDVKM. The CDR3 region is CASLTGGNQPQHF. The CDR3 DNA reads TGTGCCAGCTTGACAGGGGGCAATCAGCCCCAGCATTTT.

This clone was seen just once. V is TRBV2 and J is TRBJ2-1; D is perhaps TRBD2 (7 bases). The germline CDR1 and CDR2 sequences are SNHLY and FYNNEI. The CDR3 sequence is 13 residues long. Trimming removed 11 bases at V and 8 bases at J, with 19 bases between. The CDR3 nucleotides are TGTGCCGGCTTGGAGGGGGGGAGAGATGAGCAGTTCTTC. Its protein product is CAGLEGGRDEQFF. Looking up the rest from reference TRBV2 and TRBJ2-1 gives the full variable domain: EPEVTQTPSHQVTQMGQEVILRCVPISNHLYFYWYRQILGQKVEFLVSFYNNEISEKSEIFDDQFSVERPDGSNFTLKIRSTKLEDSAMYFCAGLEGGRDEQFFGPGTRLTVL.

This chain connects TRBV14 to TRBJ1-3; a possible D gene is TRBD1 (5 bases). Trimming left V 2 bases short and J 3 bases short, with 14 bases between. The CDR3 contains 16 residues. CDR1 and CDR2 (germline): SGHDN, FVKESK. As DNA, the CDR3 is TGTGCCAGCAGCCAACTACAGGATGTCGATGGAAACACCATATATTTT. Amino acids: CASSQLQDVDGNTIYF.

The chain links TRBV7-6 to TRBJ2-1, with 9 bases aligning to TRBD1. The CDR3 runs 14 residues. Per germline, CDR1 SGHVS and CDR2 FNYEAQ. The ends lost 5 bases at V and 8 bases at J; junction bases unmatched: 7. The CDR3 loop reads CASSPRTGDDEQFF. The CDR3, as DNA: TGTGCCAGCAGCCCCCGGACAGGGGACGATGAGCAGTTCTTC.

This clone appeared a single time. The chain employs TRBV28 and TRBJ2-7; 8 nucleotides agree with TRBD1. The CDR3 spans 15 residues. The germline CDR1 and CDR2 sequences are MDHEN and SYDVKM. V lost 3 bases and J lost 3; bases outside the gene matches: 7. In DNA, the CDR3 is TGTGCCAGCAGTTTGGGTGAGACAGGGGTCTACGAGCAGTACTTC. Encoded protein: CASSLGETGVYEQYF.

J is TRBJ1-5 and V is TRBV6-1; the D is unclear. The CDR3 is 14 residues long. Germline V gene lookup returns CDR1 MNHNS and CDR2 SASEGT. V dropped 6 bases and J dropped 7 bases, with 16 bases sitting between them. In nucleotides, the CDR3 is TGTGCCAGCAGCCCCCGAGCAGGCGTGCAGCCCCAGCATTTT. It codes for CASSPRAGVQPQHF.

J is TRBJ2-7 and V is TRBV5-1; 7 bases agree with TRBD1. Unmatched junction bases numbered 5, after V lost 5 bases and J lost 0 bases. This CDR3 contains 14 residues. Germline V lookup: CDR1 SGHRS, CDR2 YFSETQ. CDR3 coding DNA: TGCGCCAGCAGTCTAGGGACAGCCTCCTACGAGCAGTACTTC. It yields the protein CASSLGTASYEQYF.

This clone was seen a handful of times. J is TRBJ1-1 and V is TRBV19; TRBD1 matches at 7 bases. V was pared by 6 bases and J by 5 bases, with 12 bases of the junction left unmatched. Germline V gene data show CDR1 as LNHDA and CDR2 as SQIVND (reference sequence). This CDR3 has 15 amino acids. CDR3 sequence: CASRGQLFGNTEAFF. CDR3 coding DNA: TGTGCCAGTAGGGGACAGCTCTTTGGCAATACTGAAGCTTTCTTT.

The genes are TRBV7-2 and TRBJ1-1; weak D call: TRBD1 (6 bases). The CDR3 loop spans 15 amino acids. Between the trimmed V and J ends, which lost 1 base and 2 bases, there was a span of 11 bases. Germline CDR1 reads SGHTA; CDR2 reads FQGNSA. The CDR3: CASSLVSGANTEAFF. CDR3 coding DNA: TGTGCCAGCAGCTTAGTGTCAGGGGCCAACACTGAAGCTTTCTTT. Variable domain in full (rest from reference TRBV7-2 and TRBJ1-1): GAGVSQSPSNKVTEKGKDVELRCDPISGHTALYWYRQSLGQGLEFLIYFQGNSAPDKSGLPSDRFSAERTGGSVSTLTIQRTQQEDSAVYLCASSLVSGANTEAFFGQGTRLTVV.

This chain connects TRBV7-6 to TRBJ1-2, with D unclear. The germline V gene encodes CDR1 SGHVS and CDR2 FNYEAQ. The CDR3 is made up of 14 amino acids. V was pared by 5 bases and J by 2 bases, with 12 bases between. DNA of the CDR3: TGTGCCAGCAGCCCTAGGAGATGGAACTATGGCTACACCTTC. Its protein product is CASSPRRWNYGYTF.

The chain is built from TRBV6-4 and TRBJ2-3; TRBD1 is a possible D gene (6 bases). This CDR3 spans 16 amino acids. The germline V gene has CDR1 MRHNA and CDR2 SNTAGT. The germline V and J ends were trimmed by 7 bases and 4 bases, with 21 bases remaining between them. The chain's CDR3 is CASMCPRATGPDTQYF. The CDR3 DNA follows: TGTGCCAGCATGTGCCCCCGAGCGACAGGACCAGATACGCAGTATTTT.